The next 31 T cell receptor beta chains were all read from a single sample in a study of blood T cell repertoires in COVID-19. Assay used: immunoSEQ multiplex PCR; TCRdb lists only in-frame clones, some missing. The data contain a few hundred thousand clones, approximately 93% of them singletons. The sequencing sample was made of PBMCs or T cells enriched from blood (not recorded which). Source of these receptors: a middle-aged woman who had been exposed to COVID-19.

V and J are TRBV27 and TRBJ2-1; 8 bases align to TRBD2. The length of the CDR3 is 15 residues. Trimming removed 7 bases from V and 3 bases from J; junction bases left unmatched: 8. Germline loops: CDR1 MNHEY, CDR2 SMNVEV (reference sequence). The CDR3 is CASIRAGENYNEQFF. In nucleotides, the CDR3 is TGTGCCAGCATCCGAGCGGGAGAGAACTACAATGAGCAGTTCTTC.

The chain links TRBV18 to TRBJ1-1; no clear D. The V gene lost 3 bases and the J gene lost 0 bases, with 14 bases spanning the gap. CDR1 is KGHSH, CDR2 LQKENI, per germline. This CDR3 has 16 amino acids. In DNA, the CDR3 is TGTGCCAGCTCACCCGTGCGGAGGTCGGTGAACACTGAAGCTTTCTTT. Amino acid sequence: CASSPVRRSVNTEAFF.

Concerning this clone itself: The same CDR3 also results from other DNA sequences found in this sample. In nucleotides, the CDR3 is TGTGCCAGCAGCCGGACAGGGGGTAACTATGGCTACACCTTC. Its protein product is CASSRTGGNYGYTF. The rearrangement joins TRBV27 to TRBJ1-2, with 10 positions matching TRBD1. The CDR3 runs to 14 residues. Trimming cost V 6 bases and J 1 base; bases outside gene matches: 2. Looked up from germline, CDR1 is MNHEY and CDR2 is SMNVEV (reference sequence).

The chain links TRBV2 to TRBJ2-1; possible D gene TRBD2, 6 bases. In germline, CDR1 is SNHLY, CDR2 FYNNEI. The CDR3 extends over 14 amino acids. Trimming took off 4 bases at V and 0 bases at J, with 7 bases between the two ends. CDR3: CASSGLVSYNEQFF. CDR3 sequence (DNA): TGTGCCAGCAGTGGACTAGTCTCCTACAATGAGCAGTTCTTC.

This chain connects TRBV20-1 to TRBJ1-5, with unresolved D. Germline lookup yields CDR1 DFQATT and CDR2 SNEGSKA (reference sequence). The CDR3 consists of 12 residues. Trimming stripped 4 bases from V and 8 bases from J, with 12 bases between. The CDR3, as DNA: TGCAGTGCTACTGACGTCCTCGAGCCCCAGCATTTT. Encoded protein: CSATDVLEPQHF.

This chain's CDR3 is CASNEGAAIQPQHF. Written as DNA, the CDR3 is TGTGCCAGCAATGAGGGGGCGGCGATTCAGCCCCAGCATTTT. The chain recombines TRBV2 with TRBJ1-5, with 7 bases identical to TRBD1. With V trimmed by 7 bases and J by 6 bases, 9 bases remained unmatched. CDR3 size: 14 residues. Germline V CDR1 and CDR2: SNHLY, FYNNEI.

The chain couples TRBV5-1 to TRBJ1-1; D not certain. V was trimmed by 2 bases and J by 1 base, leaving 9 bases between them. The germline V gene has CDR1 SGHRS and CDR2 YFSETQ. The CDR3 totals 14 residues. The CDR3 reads CASSFSGGNTEAFF. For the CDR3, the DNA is TGCGCCAGCAGCTTCAGCGGCGGGAACACTGAAGCTTTCTTT. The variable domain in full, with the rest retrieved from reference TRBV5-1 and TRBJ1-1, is KAGVTQTPRYLIKTRGQQVTLSCSPISGHRSVSWYQQTPGQGLQFLFEYFSETQRNKGNFPGRFSGRQFSNSRSEMNVSTLELGDSALYLCASSFSGGNTEAFFGQGTRLTVV.

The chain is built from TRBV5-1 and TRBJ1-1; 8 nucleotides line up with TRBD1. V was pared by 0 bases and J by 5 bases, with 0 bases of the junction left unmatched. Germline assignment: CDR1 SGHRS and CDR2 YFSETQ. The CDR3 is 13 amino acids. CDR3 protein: CASSLGDRTEAFF. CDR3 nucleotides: TGCGCCAGCAGCTTGGGGGACAGGACTGAAGCTTTCTTT. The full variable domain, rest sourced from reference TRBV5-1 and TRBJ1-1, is KAGVTQTPRYLIKTRGQQVTLSCSPISGHRSVSWYQQTPGQGLQFLFEYFSETQRNKGNFPGRFSGRQFSNSRSEMNVSTLELGDSALYLCASSLGDRTEAFFGQGTRLTVV.

For the CDR3, the DNA is TGTGCCAGCAGCCGGCCGGGACAGGGACGCGGCTACACCTTC. Amino acids: CASSRPGQGRGYTF. The chain joins TRBV5-4 to TRBJ1-2, with 9 bases fitting TRBD1. J lost 8 bases, V lost 4 bases, and 9 bases had no gene match. Germline CDR1 reads SGHNT; CDR2 reads YYREEE (reference sequence). This CDR3 spans 14 amino acids.

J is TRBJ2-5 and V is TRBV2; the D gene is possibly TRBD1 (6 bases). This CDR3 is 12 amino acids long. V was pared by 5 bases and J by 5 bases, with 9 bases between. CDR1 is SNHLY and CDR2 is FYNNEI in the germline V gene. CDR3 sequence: CASSYRAETQYF. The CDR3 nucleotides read TGTGCCAGCAGTTACAGGGCGGAGACCCAGTACTTC. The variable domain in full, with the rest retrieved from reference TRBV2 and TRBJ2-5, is EPEVTQTPSHQVTQMGQEVILRCVPISNHLYFYWYRQILGQKVEFLVSFYNNEISEKSEIFDDQFSVERPDGSNFTLKIRSTKLEDSAMYFCASSYRAETQYFGPGTRLLVL.

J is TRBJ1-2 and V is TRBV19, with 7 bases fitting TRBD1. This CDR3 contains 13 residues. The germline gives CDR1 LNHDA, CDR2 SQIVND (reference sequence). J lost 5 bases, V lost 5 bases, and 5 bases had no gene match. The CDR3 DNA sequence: TGTGCCAGTAGTGCAACAGGGGAGTATGGCTACACCTTC. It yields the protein CASSATGEYGYTF.

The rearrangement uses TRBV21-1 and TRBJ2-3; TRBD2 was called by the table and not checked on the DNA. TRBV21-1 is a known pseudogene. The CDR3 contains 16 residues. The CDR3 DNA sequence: TGTGCCAGCAGCAAAGATCGTCTTTCCCGCACAGATACGCAGTATTTT. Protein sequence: CASSKDRLSRTDTQYF.

The CDR3 DNA reads as TGTGCCAGCAGTTTAGGACAGGGATTCTTCAAGGAAAAACTGTTTTTT. The encoded protein is CASSLGQGFFKEKLFF. The V and J genes are TRBV27 and TRBJ1-4, with 8 positions matching TRBD1. The ends lost 2 bases at V and 8 bases at J; junction bases unmatched: 10. Looked up from germline, CDR1 is MNHEY and CDR2 is SMNVEV (reference sequence). The CDR3 contains 16 residues.

CDR3 in amino acids: CASSSRQGSRTEAFF. As DNA, the CDR3 is TGTGCCAGCAGCTCCCGACAGGGATCACGGACTGAAGCTTTCTTT. The rearrangement links TRBV9 to TRBJ1-1, with 7 bases fitting TRBD1. The length of the CDR3 is 15 residues. The V and J ends lost 4 bases and 5 bases, in that order; junction bases with no gene match: 11. Germline lookup yields CDR1 SGDLS and CDR2 YYNGEE.

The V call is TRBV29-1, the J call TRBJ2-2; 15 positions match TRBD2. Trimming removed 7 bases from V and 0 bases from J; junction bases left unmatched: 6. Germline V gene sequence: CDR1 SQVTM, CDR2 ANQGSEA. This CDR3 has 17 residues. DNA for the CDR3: TGCAGCGCTTATGGGACTAGCGGGGGGTCGAACACCGGGGAGCTGTTTTTT. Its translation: CSAYGTSGGSNTGELFF.

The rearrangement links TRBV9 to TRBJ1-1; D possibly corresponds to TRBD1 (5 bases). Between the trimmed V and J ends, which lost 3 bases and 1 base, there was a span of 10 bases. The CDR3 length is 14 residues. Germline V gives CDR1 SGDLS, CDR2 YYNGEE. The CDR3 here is CASSARGQNTEAFF. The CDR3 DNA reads TGTGCCAGCAGCGCCCGTGGACAGAACACTGAAGCTTTCTTT.

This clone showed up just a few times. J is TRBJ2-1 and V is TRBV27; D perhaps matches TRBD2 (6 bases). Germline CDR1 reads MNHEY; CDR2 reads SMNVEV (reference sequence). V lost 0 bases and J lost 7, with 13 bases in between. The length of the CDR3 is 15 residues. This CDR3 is CASSLSFGSRNEQFF. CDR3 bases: TGTGCCAGCAGTTTATCGTTCGGGAGTAGGAATGAGCAGTTCTTC.

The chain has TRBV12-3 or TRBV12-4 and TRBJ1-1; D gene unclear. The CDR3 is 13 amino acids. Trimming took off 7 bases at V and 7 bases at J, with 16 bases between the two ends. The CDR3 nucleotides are TGTGCCAGCACCGGCCGGGTGTATGGTGAAGCTTTCTTT. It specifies CASTGRVYGEAFF.

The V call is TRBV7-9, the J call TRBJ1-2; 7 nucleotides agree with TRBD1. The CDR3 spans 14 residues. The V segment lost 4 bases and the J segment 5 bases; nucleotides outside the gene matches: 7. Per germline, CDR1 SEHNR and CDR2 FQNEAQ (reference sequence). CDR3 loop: CASSSGQRLYGYTF. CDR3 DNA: TGTGCCAGCAGCTCGGGACAGAGACTTTATGGCTACACCTTC.

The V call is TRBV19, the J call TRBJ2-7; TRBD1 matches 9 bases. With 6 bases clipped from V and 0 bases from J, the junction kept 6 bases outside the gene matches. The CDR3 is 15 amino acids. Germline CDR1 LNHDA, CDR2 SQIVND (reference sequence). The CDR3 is CASSPRDRVSYEQYF. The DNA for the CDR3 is TGTGCCAGTAGCCCCCGGGACAGGGTCTCCTACGAGCAGTACTTC.

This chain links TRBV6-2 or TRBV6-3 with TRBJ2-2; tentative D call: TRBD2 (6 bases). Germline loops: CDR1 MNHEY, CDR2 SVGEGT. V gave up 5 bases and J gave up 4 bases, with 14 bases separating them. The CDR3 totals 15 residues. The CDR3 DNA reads TGTGCCAGCAGTCGGGGACTTCCACCCACCGGGGAGCTGTTTTTT. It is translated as CASSRGLPPTGELFF.

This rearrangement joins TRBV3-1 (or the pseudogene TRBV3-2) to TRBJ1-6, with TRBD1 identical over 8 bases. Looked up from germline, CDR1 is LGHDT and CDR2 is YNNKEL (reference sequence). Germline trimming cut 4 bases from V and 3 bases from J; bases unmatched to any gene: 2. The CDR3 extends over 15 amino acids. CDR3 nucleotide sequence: TGTGCCAGCAGCCCGGACAGGGTCTATAATTCACCCCTCCACTTT. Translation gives CASSPDRVYNSPLHF.

CDR3 DNA: TGTGCCAGCAGCTCCCACGGGGGGAAAGCTTTCTTT. Its protein product is CASSSHGGKAFF. V usage is TRBV7-8 and J usage is TRBJ1-1, with D possibly matching TRBD1 (5 bases). The CDR3 runs to 12 residues. Germline CDR1 reads SGHVS; CDR2 reads FQNEAQ. The ends were cut back, 4 bases at V and 9 bases at J, with 12 bases in the middle.

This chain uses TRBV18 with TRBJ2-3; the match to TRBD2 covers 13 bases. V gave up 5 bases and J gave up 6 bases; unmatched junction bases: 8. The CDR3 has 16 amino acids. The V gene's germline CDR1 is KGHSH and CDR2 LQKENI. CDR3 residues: CASSSRTSGSSDTQYF. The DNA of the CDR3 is TGTGCCAGCTCATCCCGGACTAGCGGGAGCTCGGATACGCAGTATTTT.

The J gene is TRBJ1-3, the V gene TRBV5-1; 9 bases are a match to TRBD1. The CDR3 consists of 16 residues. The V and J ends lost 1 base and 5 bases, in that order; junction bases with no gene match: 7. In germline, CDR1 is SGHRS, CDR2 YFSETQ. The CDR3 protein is CASSLTPGQGRNTIYF. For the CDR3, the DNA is TGCGCCAGCAGCTTGACCCCGGGACAGGGACGAAACACCATATATTTT.

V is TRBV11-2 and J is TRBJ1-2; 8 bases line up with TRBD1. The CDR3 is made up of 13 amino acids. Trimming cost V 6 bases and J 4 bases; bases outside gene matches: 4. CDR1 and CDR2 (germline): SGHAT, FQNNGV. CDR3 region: CASSPTGAYGYTF. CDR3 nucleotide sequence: TGTGCCAGCAGTCCGACAGGGGCCTATGGCTACACCTTC.

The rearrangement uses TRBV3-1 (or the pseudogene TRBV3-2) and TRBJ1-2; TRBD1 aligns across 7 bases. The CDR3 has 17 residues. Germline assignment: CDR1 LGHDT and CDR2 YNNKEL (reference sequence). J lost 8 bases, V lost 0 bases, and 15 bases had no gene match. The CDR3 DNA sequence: TGTGCCAGCAGCCAAGATCTAACGTCGACAGGGCGAGGCGGCTACACCTTC. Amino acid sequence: CASSQDLTSTGRGGYTF.

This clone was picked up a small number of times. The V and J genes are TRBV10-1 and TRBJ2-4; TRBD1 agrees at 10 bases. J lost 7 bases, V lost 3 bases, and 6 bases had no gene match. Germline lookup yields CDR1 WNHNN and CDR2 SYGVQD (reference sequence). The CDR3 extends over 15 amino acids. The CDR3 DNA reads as TGCGCCAGCAGTGACCCGACAGGGGGCTTGAACATTCAGTACTTC. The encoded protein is CASSDPTGGLNIQYF.

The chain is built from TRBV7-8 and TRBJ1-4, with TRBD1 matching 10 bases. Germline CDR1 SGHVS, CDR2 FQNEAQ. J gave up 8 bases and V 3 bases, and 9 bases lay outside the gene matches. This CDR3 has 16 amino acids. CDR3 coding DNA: TGTGCCAGCAGCTTCTCACCGGGACAGGGGCAAGAAAAACTGTTTTTT. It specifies CASSFSPGQGQEKLFF.

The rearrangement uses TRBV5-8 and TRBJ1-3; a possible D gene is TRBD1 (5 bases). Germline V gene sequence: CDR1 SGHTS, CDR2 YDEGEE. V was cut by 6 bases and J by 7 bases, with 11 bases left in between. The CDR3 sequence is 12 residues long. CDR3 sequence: CASTRVGNTIYF. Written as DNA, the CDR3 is TGTGCCAGCACCAGGGTCGGGAACACCATATATTTT.

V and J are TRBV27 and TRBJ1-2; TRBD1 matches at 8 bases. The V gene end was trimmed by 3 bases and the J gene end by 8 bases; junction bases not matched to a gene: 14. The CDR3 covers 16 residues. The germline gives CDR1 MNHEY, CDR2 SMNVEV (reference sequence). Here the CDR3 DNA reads TGTGCCAGCAGTTTCTGGGCTCAGGGGGCGGCACACGGCTACACCTTC. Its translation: CASSFWAQGAAHGYTF.